This T cell receptor beta chain comes out of a study of blood T cell repertoires in COVID-19. Study details: Sites across the United States, Italy and Spain contributed samples from acute and convalescent COVID-19.

The repertoire was sequenced with immunoSEQ multiplex PCR; TCRdb's copy has only in-frame clones and lacks some. The sample has 370,000 or so clones; around 84% are singletons. The CDR3 extends over 14 amino acids. V gave up 6 bases and J gave up 10 bases, with 16 bases separating them. Germline V gene sequence: CDR1 LGHDT, CDR2 YNNKEL (reference sequence). This TCR derives from a human donor with acute or convalescent COVID-19. The donor label of this sample is uncertain. The sequencing sample was made of peripheral blood. The chain employs TRBV3-1 (or the pseudogene TRBV3-2) and TRBJ1-6, with D possibly TRBD1 on 5 matching bases. The CDR3 region is CASSGTPGGSPLHF. CDR3 bases: TGTGCCAGCAGTGGGACTCCCGGGGGATCACCCCTCCACTTT.